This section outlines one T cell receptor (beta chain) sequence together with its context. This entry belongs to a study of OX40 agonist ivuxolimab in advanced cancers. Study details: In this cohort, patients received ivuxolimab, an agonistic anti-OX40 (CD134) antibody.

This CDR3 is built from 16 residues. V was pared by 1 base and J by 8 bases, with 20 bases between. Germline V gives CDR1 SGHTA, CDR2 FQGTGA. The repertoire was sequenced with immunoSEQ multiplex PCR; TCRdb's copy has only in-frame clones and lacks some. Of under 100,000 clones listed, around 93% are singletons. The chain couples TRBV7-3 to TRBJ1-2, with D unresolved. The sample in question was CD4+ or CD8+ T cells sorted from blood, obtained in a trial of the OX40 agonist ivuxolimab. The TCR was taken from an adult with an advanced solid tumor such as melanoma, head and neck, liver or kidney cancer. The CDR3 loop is CASSLISGGTRWGYTF. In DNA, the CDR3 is TGTGCCAGCAGCTTAATCTCAGGCGGAACCCGGTGGGGCTACACCTTC. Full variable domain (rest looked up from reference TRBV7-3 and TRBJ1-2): GAGVSQTPSNKVTEKGKYVELRCDPISGHTALYWYRQSLGQGPEFLIYFQGTGAADDSGLPNDRFFAVRPEGSVSTLKIQRTERGDSAVYLCASSLISGGTRWGYTFGSGTRLTVV.